A selection of T cell receptor beta chains follows, all from one sample in a study of ipilimumab plus nivolumab after autologous stem cell transplantation. Data came from immunoSEQ multiplex PCR; TCRdb stores just in-frame clones and leaves some out. The sample yields 15,000 to 20,000 clones, 70% to 80% seen once. Here the sequenced sample was PBMCs, taken in a trial of ipilimumab plus nivolumab as post-transplant consolidation. The receptors come from a male donor with diffuse large B-cell lymphoma. CDR3s include the opening cysteine and the closing phenylalanine or tryptophan. The D gene is left open where the match is weak. The size entry is marked missing in some rows and otherwise reads once, few, many or a size class.

TRBV7-9	TRBJ1-2	-	-	TGTGCCAGCAGCCCCCCTTTTGGGGGGATTGGCTACACCTTC	CASSPPFGGIGYTF
TRBV4-1	TRBJ2-3	-	TRBD2	TGCGCCAGCAGCCTCGACGGACTAGCGGGGGTGGTAGATACGCAGTATTTT	CASSLDGLAGVVDTQYF
TRBV18	TRBJ2-7	-	-	TGTGCCAGCTCACTAGAGAGGACTCCAGACGAGCAGTACTTC	CASSLERTPDEQYF
TRBV6-1	TRBJ2-5	-	-	TGTGCCAGCAGTGAGGGATTCCAAGAGACCCAGTACTTC	CASSEGFQETQYF
TRBV2	TRBJ2-2	-	TRBD1	TGTGCCAGCAGTAAAGGACAGGACTACACCGGGGAGCTGTTTTTT	CASSKGQDYTGELFF
TRBV27	TRBJ2-6	-	-	TGTGCCAGCAGTTTCCAGGCAGGGAACTCTGGGGCCAACGTCCTGACTTTC	CASSFQAGNSGANVLTF
TRBV5-1	TRBJ2-6	-	TRBD2	TGCGCCAGCAGCTGGGCGGGGGATGGGGCCAACGTCCTGACTTTC	CASSWAGDGANVLTF
TRBV6-5	TRBJ1-4	-	TRBD1	TGTGCCAGCAGCATGACAGGGGGGGATGAAAAACTGTTTTTT	CASSMTGGDEKLFF
TRBV19	TRBJ1-4	-	TRBD1	TGTGCCAGTGGGAACAGGGGGACTCATGAAAAACTGTTTTTT	CASGNRGTHEKLFF
TRBV19	TRBJ2-7	-	-	TGTGCCAGTAGTATCTCGCGGACTGGTGGCGAGCAGTACTTC	CASSISRTGGEQYF
TRBV9	TRBJ1-2	-	-	TGTGCCAGCAGCGTAGGGCAGGGGATTGGCTACACCTTC	CASSVGQGIGYTF
TRBV7-9	TRBJ2-2	-	TRBD2	TGTGCCAGCAGCTTAGCTAGCGGGGGGCTCTTCACCGGGGAGCTGTTTTTT	CASSLASGGLFTGELFF
TRBV18	TRBJ1-4	-	-	TGTGCCAGCTCACCACCGGGCCTTACGGCTAATGAAAAACTGTTTTTT	CASSPPGLTANEKLFF
TRBV5-1	TRBJ1-1	medium-sized	-	TGCGCCAGCAGCGGAGGCCGGCCGGGCGGCACTGAAGCTTTCTTT	CASSGGRPGGTEAFF
TRBV6-5	TRBJ2-1	-	-	TGTGCCACCAAAGCGTGGAATGAGCAGTTCTTC	CATKAWNEQFF